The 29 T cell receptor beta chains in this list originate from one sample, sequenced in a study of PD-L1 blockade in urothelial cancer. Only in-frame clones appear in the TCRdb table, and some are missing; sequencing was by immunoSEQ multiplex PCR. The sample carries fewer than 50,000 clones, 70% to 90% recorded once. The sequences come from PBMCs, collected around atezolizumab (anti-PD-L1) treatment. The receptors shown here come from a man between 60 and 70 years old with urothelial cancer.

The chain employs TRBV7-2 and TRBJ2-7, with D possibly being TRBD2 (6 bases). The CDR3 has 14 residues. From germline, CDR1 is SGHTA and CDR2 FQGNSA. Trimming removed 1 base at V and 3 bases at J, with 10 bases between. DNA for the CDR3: TGTGCCAGCAGCTTAGTCTCCGGGGGCTACGAGCAGTACTTC. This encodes CASSLVSGGYEQYF.

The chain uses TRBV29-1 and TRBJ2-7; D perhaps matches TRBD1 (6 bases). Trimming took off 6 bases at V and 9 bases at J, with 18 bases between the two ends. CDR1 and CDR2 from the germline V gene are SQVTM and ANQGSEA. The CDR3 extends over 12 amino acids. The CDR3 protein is CSVGDTSLGQYF. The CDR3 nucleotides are TGCAGCGTAGGGGACACTTCCCTCGGGCAGTACTTC.

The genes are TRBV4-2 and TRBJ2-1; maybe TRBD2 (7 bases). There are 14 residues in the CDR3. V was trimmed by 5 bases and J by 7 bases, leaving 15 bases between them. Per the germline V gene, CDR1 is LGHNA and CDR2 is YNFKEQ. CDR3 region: CASSTKGGGNEQFF. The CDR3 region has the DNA TGTGCCAGCAGCACGAAGGGGGGGGGAAATGAGCAGTTCTTC.

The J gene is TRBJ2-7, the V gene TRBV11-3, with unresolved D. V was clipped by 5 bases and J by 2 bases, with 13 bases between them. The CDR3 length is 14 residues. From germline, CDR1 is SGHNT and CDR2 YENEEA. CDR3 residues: CASSAYREPYEQYF. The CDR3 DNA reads TGTGCCAGCAGCGCCTACAGAGAGCCCTACGAGCAGTACTTC.

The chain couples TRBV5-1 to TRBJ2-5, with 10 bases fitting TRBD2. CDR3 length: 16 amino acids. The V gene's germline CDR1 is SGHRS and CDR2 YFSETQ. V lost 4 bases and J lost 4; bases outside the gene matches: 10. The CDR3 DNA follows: TGCGCCAGCAGCCCCGTTGGCGGGACTAGCGTAGAGACCCAGTACTTC. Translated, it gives CASSPVGGTSVETQYF.

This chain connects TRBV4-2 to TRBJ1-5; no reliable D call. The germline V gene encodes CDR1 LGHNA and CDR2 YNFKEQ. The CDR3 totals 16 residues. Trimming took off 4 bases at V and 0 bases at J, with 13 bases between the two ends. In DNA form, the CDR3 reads TGTGCCAGCAGCCCGACGGGGATTAATAGCAATCAGCCCCAGCATTTT. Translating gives CASSPTGINSNQPQHF.

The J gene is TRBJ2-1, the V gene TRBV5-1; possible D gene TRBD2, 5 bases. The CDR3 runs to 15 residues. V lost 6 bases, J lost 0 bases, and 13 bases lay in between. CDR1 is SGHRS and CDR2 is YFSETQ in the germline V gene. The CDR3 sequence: CASTWTPSSYNEQFF. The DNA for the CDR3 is TGCGCCAGCACTTGGACTCCCAGCTCCTACAATGAGCAGTTCTTC.

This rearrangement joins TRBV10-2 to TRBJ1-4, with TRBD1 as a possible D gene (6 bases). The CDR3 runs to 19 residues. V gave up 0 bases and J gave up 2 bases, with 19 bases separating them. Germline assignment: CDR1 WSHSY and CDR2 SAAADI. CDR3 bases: TGCGCCAGCAGTGAGTCGACTCTGGGGGCAGTAGGCACTAATGAAAAACTGTTTTTT. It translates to CASSESTLGAVGTNEKLFF.

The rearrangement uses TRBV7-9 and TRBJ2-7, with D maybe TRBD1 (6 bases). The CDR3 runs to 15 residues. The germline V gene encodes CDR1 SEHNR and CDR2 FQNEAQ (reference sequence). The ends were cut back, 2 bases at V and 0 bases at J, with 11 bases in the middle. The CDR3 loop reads CASSLLQGVSYEQYF. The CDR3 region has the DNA TGTGCCAGCAGCTTATTACAGGGCGTCTCCTACGAGCAGTACTTC.

In DNA form, the CDR3 reads TGTGCCAGCAGCTTAGATTTAGTCAATTCACCCCTCCACTTT. Its protein is CASSLDLVNSPLHF. This rearrangement joins TRBV7-6 to TRBJ1-6; D not resolved. Per the germline V gene, CDR1 is SGHVS and CDR2 is FNYEAQ. The CDR3 covers 14 residues. Trimming cost V 1 base and J 7 bases, with 8 bases left between them.

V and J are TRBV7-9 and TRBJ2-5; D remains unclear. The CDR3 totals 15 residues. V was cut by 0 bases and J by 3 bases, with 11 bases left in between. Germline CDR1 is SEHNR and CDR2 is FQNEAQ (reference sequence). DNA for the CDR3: TGTGCCAGCAGCTTAGCTGCCAGGCTGAAAGAGACCCAGTACTTC. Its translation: CASSLAARLKETQYF.

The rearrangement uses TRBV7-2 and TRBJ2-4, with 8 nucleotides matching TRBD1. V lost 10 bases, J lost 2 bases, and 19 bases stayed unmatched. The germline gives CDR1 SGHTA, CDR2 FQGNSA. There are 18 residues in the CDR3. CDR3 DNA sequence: TGTGCCACCCAGCCAAAACGGGCAGGGGGCAGGTCCAAAAACATTCAGTACTTC. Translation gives CATQPKRAGGRSKNIQYF. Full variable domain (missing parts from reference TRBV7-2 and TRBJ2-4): GAGVSQSPSNKVTEKGKDVELRCDPISGHTALYWYRQSLGQGLEFLIYFQGNSAPDKSGLPSDRFSAERTGGSVSTLTIQRTQQEDSAVYLCATQPKRAGGRSKNIQYFGAGTRLSVL.

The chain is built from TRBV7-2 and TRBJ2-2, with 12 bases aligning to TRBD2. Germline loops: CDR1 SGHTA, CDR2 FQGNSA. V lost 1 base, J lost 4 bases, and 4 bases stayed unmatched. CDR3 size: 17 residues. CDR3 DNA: TGTGCCAGCAGCTTAGGAGGACTAGCGGGGTCCACCGGGGAGCTGTTTTTT. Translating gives CASSLGGLAGSTGELFF.

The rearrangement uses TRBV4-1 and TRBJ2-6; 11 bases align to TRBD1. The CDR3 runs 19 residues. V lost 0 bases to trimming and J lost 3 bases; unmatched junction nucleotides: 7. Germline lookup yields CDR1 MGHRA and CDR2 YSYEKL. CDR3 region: CASSQDRTGGAFGANVLTF. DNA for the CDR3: TGCGCCAGCAGCCAAGATCGGACAGGGGGCGCGTTTGGGGCCAACGTCCTGACTTTC.

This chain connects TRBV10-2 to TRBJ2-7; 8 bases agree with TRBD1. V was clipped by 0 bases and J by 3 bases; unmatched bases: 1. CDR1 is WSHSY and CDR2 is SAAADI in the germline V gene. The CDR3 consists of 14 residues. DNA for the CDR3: TGCGCCAGCAGTGAGTCCGGACAGGGCTACGAGCAGTACTTC. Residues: CASSESGQGYEQYF.

The CDR3 bases are TGTGCCAGCAGTACACCCGTACAGGGGAGGAATGGCTACACCTTC. Translated, it gives CASSTPVQGRNGYTF. The V call is TRBV28, the J call TRBJ1-2; 7 positions match TRBD1. The germline CDR1 and CDR2 sequences are MDHEN and SYDVKM. V lost 5 bases, J lost 6 bases, and 12 bases stayed unmatched. This CDR3 region has 15 residues.

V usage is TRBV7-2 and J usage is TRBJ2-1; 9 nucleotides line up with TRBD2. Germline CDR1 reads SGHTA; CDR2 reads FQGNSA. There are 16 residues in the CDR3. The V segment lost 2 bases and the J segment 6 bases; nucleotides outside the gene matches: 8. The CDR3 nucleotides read TGTGCCAGCAGCTTATTGCGGGGGGGCTTTGCCAATGAGCAGTTCTTC. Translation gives CASSLLRGGFANEQFF.

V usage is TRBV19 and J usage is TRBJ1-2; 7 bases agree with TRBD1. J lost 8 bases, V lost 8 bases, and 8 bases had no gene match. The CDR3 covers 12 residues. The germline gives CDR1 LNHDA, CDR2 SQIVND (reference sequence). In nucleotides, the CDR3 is TGTGCCAGTGGAGAGGGGGCGGTAGGCTACACCTTC. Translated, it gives CASGEGAVGYTF.

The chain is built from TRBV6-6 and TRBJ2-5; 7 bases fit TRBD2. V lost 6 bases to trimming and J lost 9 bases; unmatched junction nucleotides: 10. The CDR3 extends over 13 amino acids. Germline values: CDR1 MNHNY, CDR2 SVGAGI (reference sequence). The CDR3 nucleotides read TGTGCCAGCAGCCCCCAGCAGGGAGGGCCCCAGTACTTC. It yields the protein CASSPQQGGPQYF.

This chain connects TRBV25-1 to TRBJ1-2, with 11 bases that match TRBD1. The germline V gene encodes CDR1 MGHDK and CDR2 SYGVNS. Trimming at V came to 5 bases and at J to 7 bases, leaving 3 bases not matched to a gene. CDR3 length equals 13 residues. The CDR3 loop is CASSRGTGGGYTF. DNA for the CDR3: TGTGCCAGCAGTCGAGGGACAGGGGGTGGCTACACCTTC.

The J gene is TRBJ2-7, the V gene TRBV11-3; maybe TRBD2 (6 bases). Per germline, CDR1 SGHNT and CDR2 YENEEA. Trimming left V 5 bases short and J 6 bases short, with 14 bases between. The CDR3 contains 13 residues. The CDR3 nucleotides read TGTGCCAGCAGCCCCCGGGACTCGTTCGAGCAGTACTTC. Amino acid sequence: CASSPRDSFEQYF.

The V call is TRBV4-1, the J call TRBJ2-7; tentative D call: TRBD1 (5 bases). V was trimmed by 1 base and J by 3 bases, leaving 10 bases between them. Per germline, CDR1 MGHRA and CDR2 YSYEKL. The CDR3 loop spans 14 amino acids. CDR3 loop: CASSQGPDSYEQYF. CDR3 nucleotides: TGCGCCAGCAGCCAAGGCCCCGACAGCTACGAGCAGTACTTC.

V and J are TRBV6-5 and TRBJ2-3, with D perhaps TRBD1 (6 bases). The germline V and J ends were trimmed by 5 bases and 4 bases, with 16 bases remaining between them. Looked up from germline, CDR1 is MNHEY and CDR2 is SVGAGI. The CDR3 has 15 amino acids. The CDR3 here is CASSRLGAQPDTQYF. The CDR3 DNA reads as TGTGCCAGCAGTCGTTTGGGGGCCCAACCAGATACGCAGTATTTT.

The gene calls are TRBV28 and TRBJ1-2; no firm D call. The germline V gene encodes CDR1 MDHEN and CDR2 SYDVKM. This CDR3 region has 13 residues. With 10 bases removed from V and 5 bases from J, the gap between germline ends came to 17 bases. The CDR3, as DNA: TGTGCCATCCCATCCCTGGCAGGATATGGCTACACCTTC. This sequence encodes CAIPSLAGYGYTF.

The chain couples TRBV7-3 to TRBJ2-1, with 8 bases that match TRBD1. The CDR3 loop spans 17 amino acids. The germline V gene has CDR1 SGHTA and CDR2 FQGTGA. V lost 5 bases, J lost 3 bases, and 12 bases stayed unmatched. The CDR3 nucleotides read TGTGCCAGCAGCCTTGTTGGTAACAGGGGGAACTACAATGAGCAGTTCTTC. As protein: CASSLVGNRGNYNEQFF.

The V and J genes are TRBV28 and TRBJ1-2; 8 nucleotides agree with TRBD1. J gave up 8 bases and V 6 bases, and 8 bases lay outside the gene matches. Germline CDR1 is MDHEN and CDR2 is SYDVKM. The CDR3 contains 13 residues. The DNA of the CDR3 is TGTGCCAGCAGGCCGGGACAGGAGAAGGGCTACACCTTC. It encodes CASRPGQEKGYTF.

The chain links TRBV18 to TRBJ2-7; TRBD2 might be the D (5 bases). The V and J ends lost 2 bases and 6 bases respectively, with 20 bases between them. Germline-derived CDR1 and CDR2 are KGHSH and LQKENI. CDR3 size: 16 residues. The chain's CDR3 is CASSPREKSGLGEQYF. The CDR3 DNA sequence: TGTGCCAGCTCACCAAGGGAGAAAAGTGGCCTCGGCGAGCAGTACTTC.

DNA for the CDR3: TGTGCCAGCAGCTTGGGCGGGACAGGGGTCTACGTCTCCTACGAGCAGTACTTC. Protein: CASSLGGTGVYVSYEQYF. The chain combines TRBV11-3 with TRBJ2-7, with 10 bases aligning to TRBD1. Per germline, CDR1 SGHNT and CDR2 YENEEA. V lost 3 bases to trimming and J lost 0 bases; unmatched junction nucleotides: 11. The CDR3 is 18 amino acids.

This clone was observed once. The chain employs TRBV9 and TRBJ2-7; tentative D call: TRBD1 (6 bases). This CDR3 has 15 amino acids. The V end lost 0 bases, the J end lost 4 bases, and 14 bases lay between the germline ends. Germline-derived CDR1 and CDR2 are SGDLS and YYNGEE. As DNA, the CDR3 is TGTGCCAGCAGCGTAGGGTCGGCAGGGGATTACGAGCAGTACTTC. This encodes CASSVGSAGDYEQYF.